This is a list of T cell receptor beta chains from one sample in a study of blood T cell repertoires in COVID-19. Profiling relied on immunoSEQ multiplex PCR, and the TCRdb table lists in-frame clones only, not all of them. The sample contains approximately 150,000 clones, roughly 88% of which appear only once. The source material was PBMCs or T cells enriched from blood (not recorded which). These receptor sequences come from a man aged 50 to 60 who had recovered from COVID-19. The CDR3 runs from the conserved cysteine through the conserved F or W. D genes are given only for firm matches. The listing skips clone size in some rows; elsewhere it reads once, few, many or a size class.

size: once
V: TRBV18
D: NA
J: TRBJ1-4
CDR3: CASSPSGDRVATNEKLFF
DNA: TGTGCCAGCTCACCGTCAGGGGATAGAGTTGCAACTAATGAAAAACTGTTTTTT

size: once
V: TRBV27
D: TRBD2
J: TRBJ2-7
CDR3: CASSSRLAVYEQYF
DNA: TGTGCCAGCAGTTCTAGACTAGCGGTCTACGAGCAGTACTTC

size: once
V: TRBV5-5
D: NA
J: TRBJ1-1
CDR3: CASSWGDIFTEAFF
DNA: TGTGCCAGCAGCTGGGGAGACATTTTCACTGAAGCTTTCTTT

size: once
V: TRBV5-5
D: NA
J: TRBJ1-5
CDR3: CASSLVLYSNQPQHF
DNA: TGTGCCAGCAGCTTGGTACTGTATAGCAATCAGCCCCAGCATTTT

size: NA
V: TRBV2
D: TRBD2
J: TRBJ2-5
CDR3: CASRWTSGGAKTQYF
DNA: TGTGCCAGCCGCTGGACTAGCGGGGGGGCTAAGACCCAGTACTTC

size: NA
V: TRBV5-5
D: NA
J: TRBJ2-1
CDR3: CASSFYPPNEQFF
DNA: TGTGCCAGCAGCTTCTATCCACCCAATGAGCAGTTCTTC

size: NA
V: TRBV24-1
D: TRBD2
J: TRBJ2-1
CDR3: CATSDPIAGAYNEQFF
DNA: TGTGCCACCAGTGATCCGATAGCGGGGGCCTACAATGAGCAGTTCTTC

size: few
V: TRBV5-1
D: TRBD1
J: TRBJ1-2
CDR3: CASSLDPPGQRANYGYTF
DNA: TGCGCCAGCAGCTTGGATCCTCCGGGACAGAGAGCTAACTATGGCTACACCTTC

size: NA
V: TRBV27
D: TRBD2
J: TRBJ2-1
CDR3: CASSFSGGRHNEQFF
DNA: TGTGCCAGCAGTTTTTCGGGGGGGCGTCACAATGAGCAGTTCTTC

size: few
V: TRBV6-5
D: TRBD2
J: TRBJ2-5
CDR3: CASSGLAAETQYF
DNA: TGTGCCAGCAGCGGGCTAGCGGCAGAGACCCAGTACTTC

size: NA
V: TRBV19
D: NA
J: TRBJ1-6
CDR3: CASSPRSSYNSPLHF
DNA: TGTGCCAGTAGTCCTAGGAGCTCCTATAATTCACCCCTCCACTTT

size: NA
V: TRBV2
D: NA
J: TRBJ1-1
CDR3: CASSLQGNTEAFF
DNA: TGTGCCAGCAGTTTACAGGGGAACACTGAAGCTTTCTTT

size: NA
V: TRBV5-1
D: NA
J: TRBJ2-5
CDR3: CASSFRVPDQETQYF
DNA: TGCGCCAGCAGCTTCAGGGTACCGGACCAAGAGACCCAGTACTTC

size: NA
V: TRBV29-1
D: TRBD1
J: TRBJ1-1
CDR3: CSSRTGSATEAFF
DNA: TGCAGCTCAAGGACAGGGTCGGCCACTGAAGCTTTCTTT

size: few
V: TRBV28
D: NA
J: TRBJ1-1
CDR3: CASMVGQIEAFF
DNA: TGTGCCAGCATGGTCGGACAGATTGAAGCTTTCTTT

size: once
V: TRBV5-4
D: TRBD1
J: TRBJ1-2
CDR3: CASSLGDRANYGYTF
DNA: TGTGCCAGCAGCTTGGGGGACAGGGCTAACTATGGCTACACCTTC

size: NA
V: TRBV20-1
D: TRBD2
J: TRBJ2-3
CDR3: CSARGLDTQYF
DNA: TGCAGTGCGCGGGGGTTAGATACGCAGTATTTT

size: NA
V: TRBV19
D: NA
J: TRBJ1-4
CDR3: CASSIGDFEKLFF
DNA: TGTGCCAGTAGTATAGGGGACTTCGAAAAACTGTTTTTT

size: few
V: TRBV11-1
D: TRBD1
J: TRBJ1-4
CDR3: CASSPGQENEKLFF
DNA: TGTGCCAGCAGCCCGGGACAGGAAAATGAAAAACTGTTTTTT

size: NA
V: TRBV15
D: NA
J: TRBJ2-7
CDR3: CATSRDQKSYEQYF
DNA: TGTGCCACCAGCAGAGATCAGAAATCCTACGAGCAGTACTTC

size: NA
V: TRBV4-1
D: NA
J: TRBJ1-2
CDR3: CASSQDLVYTF
DNA: TGCGCCAGCAGCCAAGATCTCGTCTACACCTTC

size: NA
V: TRBV5-5
D: NA
J: TRBJ2-3
CDR3: CASNPTGDTQYF
DNA: TGTGCCAGCAACCCGACGGGAGATACGCAGTATTTT

size: NA
V: TRBV11-2
D: TRBD1
J: TRBJ1-1
CDR3: CASSLEGGTATEAFF
DNA: TGTGCCAGCAGCTTAGAAGGAGGGACAGCCACTGAAGCTTTCTTT

size: NA
V: TRBV5-1
D: TRBD2
J: TRBJ2-7
CDR3: CASSRPKTSGESYEQYF
DNA: TGCGCCAGCAGCCGACCGAAGACTAGCGGAGAGAGCTACGAGCAGTACTTC

size: NA
V: TRBV19
D: TRBD1
J: TRBJ1-2
CDR3: CASRSQGADYGYTF
DNA: TGTGCCAGTAGATCACAGGGGGCAGACTATGGCTACACCTTC

size: NA
V: TRBV5-1
D: TRBD2
J: TRBJ2-5
CDR3: CASFHSAGVQETQYF
DNA: TGCGCCAGCTTCCACTCGGCGGGGGTACAAGAGACCCAGTACTTC

size: NA
V: TRBV2
D: TRBD1
J: TRBJ2-3
CDR3: CASSGDRGRTDTQYF
DNA: TGTGCCAGCAGTGGGGACAGGGGGCGGACAGATACGCAGTATTTT

size: NA
V: TRBV5-1
D: TRBD1
J: TRBJ1-4
CDR3: CASSSDRANNEKLFF
DNA: TGCGCCAGCAGCTCTGACAGGGCTAATAATGAAAAACTGTTTTTT

size: NA
V: TRBV3-1/TRBV3-2
D: TRBD1
J: TRBJ1-5
CDR3: CASSRTGDHQPQHF
DNA: TGTGCCAGCAGCCGGACAGGGGATCATCAGCCCCAGCATTTT

size: NA
V: TRBV2
D: NA
J: TRBJ2-5
CDR3: CASSEVGQKLSTQYF
DNA: TGTGCCAGCAGTGAAGTAGGACAGAAATTATCGACCCAGTACTTC